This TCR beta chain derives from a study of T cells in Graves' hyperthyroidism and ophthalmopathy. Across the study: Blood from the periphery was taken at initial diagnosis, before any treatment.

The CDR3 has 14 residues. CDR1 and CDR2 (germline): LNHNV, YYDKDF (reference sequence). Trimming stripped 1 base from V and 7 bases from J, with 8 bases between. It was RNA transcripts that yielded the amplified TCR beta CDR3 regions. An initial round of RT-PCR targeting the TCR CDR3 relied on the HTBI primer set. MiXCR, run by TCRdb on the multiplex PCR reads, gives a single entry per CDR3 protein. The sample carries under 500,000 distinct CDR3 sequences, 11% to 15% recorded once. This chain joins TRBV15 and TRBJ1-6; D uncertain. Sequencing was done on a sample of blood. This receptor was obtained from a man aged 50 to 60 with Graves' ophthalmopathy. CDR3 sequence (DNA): TGTGCCACCAGCAGAGGGGCCTTGAATTCACCCCTCCACTTT. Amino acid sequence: CATSRGALNSPLHF. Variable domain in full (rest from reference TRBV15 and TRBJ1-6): DAMVIQNPRYQVTQFGKPVTLSCSQTLNHNVMYWYQQKSSQAPKLLFHYYDKDFNNEADTPDNFQSRRPNTSFCFLDIRSPGLGDTAMYLCATSRGALNSPLHFGNGTRLTVT.